This T cell receptor beta chain derives from a study of cytomegalovirus exposure and HLA in healthy donors. Study in general: A subsequent analysis reported that the roughly 120 validation repertoires were produced on the same platform that had also been used for the 550 to 750 first-cohort repertoires. Findings and limits, study-wide: Overall, approximately 150 TCR beta chains were annotated as cytomegalovirus-associated. The classifier reportedly diagnosed cytomegalovirus status with high specificity and sensitivity.

The V end was cut by 2 bases, the J end by 0 bases, with 8 bases between. From germline, CDR1 is GTSNPN and CDR2 SVGIG (reference sequence). The CDR3 runs to 14 residues. The repertoire was sequenced with immunoSEQ multiplex PCR; TCRdb's copy has only in-frame clones and lacks some. The sample holds about 120,000 clones, roughly 95% seen once. Regarding this clone: Its antigen is not known.

The sequence came from a man aged 18 to 29 in good health and CMV-seronegative. The specimen sequenced was PBMCs. This chain joins TRBV30 and TRBJ1-5, with D hard to call. The CDR3 DNA is TGTGCCTGGAGTCTCGACACTAGCAATCAGCCCCAGCATTTT. It encodes CAWSLDTSNQPQHF.